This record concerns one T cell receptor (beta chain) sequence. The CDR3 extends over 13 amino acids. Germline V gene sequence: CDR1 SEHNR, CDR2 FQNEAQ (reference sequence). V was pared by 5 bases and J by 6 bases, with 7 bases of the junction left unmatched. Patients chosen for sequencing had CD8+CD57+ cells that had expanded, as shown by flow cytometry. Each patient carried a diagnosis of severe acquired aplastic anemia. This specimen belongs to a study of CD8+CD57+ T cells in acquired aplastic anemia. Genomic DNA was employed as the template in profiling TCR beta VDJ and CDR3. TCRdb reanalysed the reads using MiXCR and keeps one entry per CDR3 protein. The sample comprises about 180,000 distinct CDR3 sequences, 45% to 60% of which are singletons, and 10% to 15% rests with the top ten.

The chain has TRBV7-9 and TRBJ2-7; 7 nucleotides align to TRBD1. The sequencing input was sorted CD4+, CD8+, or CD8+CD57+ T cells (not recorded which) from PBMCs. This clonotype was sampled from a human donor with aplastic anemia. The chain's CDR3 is CASSPEGASEQYF. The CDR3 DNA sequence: TGTGCCAGCAGCCCTGAGGGGGCATCCGAGCAGTACTTC.